This T cell receptor beta chain is drawn from a study of T cell changes during pregnancy in multiple sclerosis. The CDR3 length is 15 residues. Germline loops: CDR1 SGHRS, CDR2 YFSETQ. Some clones are missing from TCRdb's copy, which holds only in-frame ones; the method was immunoSEQ multiplex PCR. The table shows around 84,000 clones, with roughly 94% occurring only once. As concerns this clone: A read error may account for a junction end that differs from germline.

This TCR was recovered from a female donor in good health, enrolled as a control in a pregnancy study. Specimen: peripheral blood, collected in the second trimester of pregnancy. The J gene is TRBJ2-1, the V gene TRBV5-1; D is perhaps TRBD1 or TRBD2 (6 bases each). CDR3 in DNA: TGCGCCAGCAGGTTGGGGGGCAGCTCCTACAATGAGCAGTTCTTC. Amino acids: CASRLGGSSYNEQFF. The full variable domain, rest sourced from reference TRBV5-1 and TRBJ2-1, is KAGVTQTPRYLIKTRGQQVTLSCSPISGHRSVSWYQQTPGQGLQFLFEYFSETQRNKGNFPGRFSGRQFSNSRSEMNVSTLELGDSALYLCASRLGGSSYNEQFFGPGTRLTVL.